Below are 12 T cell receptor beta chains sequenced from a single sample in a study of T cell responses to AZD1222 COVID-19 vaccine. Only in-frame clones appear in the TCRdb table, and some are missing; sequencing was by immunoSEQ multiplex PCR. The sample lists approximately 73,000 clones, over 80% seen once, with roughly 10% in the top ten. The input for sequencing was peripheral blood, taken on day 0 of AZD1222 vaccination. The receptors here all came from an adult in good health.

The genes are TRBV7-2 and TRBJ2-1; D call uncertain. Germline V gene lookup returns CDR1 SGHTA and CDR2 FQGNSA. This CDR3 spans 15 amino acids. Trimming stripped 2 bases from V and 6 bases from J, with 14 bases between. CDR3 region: CASSLSSSPFNEQFF. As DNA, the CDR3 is TGTGCCAGCAGCTTATCGAGTAGCCCCTTCAATGAGCAGTTCTTC.

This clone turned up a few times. The CDR3 here is CASSVASYYGYTF. Here the CDR3 DNA reads TGTGCCAGCAGCGTGGCCTCTTACTATGGCTACACCTTC. V usage is TRBV7-9 and J usage is TRBJ1-2; D unclear. The length of the CDR3 is 13 residues. V was cut by 5 bases and J by 3 bases, with 10 bases left in between. Germline V gives CDR1 SEHNR, CDR2 FQNEAQ (reference sequence). Variable domain in full (rest from reference TRBV7-9 and TRBJ1-2): DTGVSQNPRHKITKRGQNVTFRCDPISEHNRLYWYRQTLGQGPEFLTYFQNEAQLEKSRLLSDRFSAERPKGSFSTLEIQRTEQGDSAMYLCASSVASYYGYTFGSGTRLTVV.

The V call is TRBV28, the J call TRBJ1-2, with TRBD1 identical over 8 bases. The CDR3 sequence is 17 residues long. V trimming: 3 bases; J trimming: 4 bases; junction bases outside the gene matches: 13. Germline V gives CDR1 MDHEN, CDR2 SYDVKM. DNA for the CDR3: TGTGCCAGCAGTTTGGGCTCAGGGGGCTCTTTGAGCTATGGCTACACCTTC. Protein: CASSLGSGGSLSYGYTF.

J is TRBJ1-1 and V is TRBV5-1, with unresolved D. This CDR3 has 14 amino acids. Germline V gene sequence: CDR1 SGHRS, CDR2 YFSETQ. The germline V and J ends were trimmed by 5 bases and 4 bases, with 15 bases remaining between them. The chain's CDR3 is CASSPLFGATEAFF. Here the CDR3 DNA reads TGCGCCAGCAGTCCTCTATTCGGAGCCACTGAAGCTTTCTTT.

The CDR3 nucleotides are TGTGCCAGCAGCCCATGGGGGGACTCAGATACGCAGTATTTT. Its protein is CASSPWGDSDTQYF. The J gene is TRBJ2-3, the V gene TRBV7-9; possible D gene TRBD2, 6 bases. There are 14 residues in the CDR3. Trimming took off 5 bases at V and 4 bases at J, with 13 bases between the two ends. CDR1 is SEHNR and CDR2 is FQNEAQ in the germline V gene (reference sequence).

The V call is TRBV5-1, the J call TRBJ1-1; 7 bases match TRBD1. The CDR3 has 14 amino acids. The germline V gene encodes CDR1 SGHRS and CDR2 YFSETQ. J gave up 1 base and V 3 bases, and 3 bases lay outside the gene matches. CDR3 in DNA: TGCGCCAGCAGCTCCAGGGGGGAGAACACTGAAGCTTTCTTT. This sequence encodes CASSSRGENTEAFF. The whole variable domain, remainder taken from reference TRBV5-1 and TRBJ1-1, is KAGVTQTPRYLIKTRGQQVTLSCSPISGHRSVSWYQQTPGQGLQFLFEYFSETQRNKGNFPGRFSGRQFSNSRSEMNVSTLELGDSALYLCASSSRGENTEAFFGQGTRLTVV.

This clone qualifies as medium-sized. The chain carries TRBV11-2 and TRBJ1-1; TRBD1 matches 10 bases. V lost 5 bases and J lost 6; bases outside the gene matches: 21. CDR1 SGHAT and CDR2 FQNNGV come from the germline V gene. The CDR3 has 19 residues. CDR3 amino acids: CASSHPSSGQGVGRAEAFF. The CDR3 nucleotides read TGTGCCAGCAGCCACCCGAGCTCCGGACAGGGGGTAGGAAGGGCTGAAGCTTTCTTT.

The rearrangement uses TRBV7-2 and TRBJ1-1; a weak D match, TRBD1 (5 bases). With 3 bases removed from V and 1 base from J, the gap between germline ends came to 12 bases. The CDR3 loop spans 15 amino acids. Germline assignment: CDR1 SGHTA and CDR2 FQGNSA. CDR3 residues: CASSLGGASNTEAFF. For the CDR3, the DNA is TGTGCCAGCAGCTTGGGCGGGGCCTCGAACACTGAAGCTTTCTTT.

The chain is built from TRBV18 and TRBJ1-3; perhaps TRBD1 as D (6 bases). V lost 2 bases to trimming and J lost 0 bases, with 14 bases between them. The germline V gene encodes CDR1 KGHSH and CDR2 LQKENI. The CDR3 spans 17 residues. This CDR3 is CASSPMMDSPSGNTIYF. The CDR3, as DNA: TGTGCCAGCTCACCAATGATGGACAGCCCCTCTGGAAACACCATATATTTT.

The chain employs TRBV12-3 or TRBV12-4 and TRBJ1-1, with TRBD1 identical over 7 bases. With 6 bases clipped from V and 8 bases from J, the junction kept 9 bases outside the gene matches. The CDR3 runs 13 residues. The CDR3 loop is CASSQGGGLEAFF. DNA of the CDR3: TGTGCCAGCAGCCAGGGGGGAGGACTCGAAGCTTTCTTT.

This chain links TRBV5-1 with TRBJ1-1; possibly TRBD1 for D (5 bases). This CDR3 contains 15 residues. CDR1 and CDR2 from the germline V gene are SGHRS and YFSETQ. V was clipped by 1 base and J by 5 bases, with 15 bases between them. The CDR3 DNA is TGCGCCAGCAGCTTGAACGCAGGGTGGGGAACTGAAGCTTTCTTT. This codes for CASSLNAGWGTEAFF.

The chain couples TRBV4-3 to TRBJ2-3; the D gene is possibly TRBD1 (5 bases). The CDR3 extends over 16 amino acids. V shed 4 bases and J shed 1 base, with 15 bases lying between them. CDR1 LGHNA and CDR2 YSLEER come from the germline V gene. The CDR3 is CASSRRQQGGTDTQYF. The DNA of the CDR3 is TGCGCCAGCAGCCGTCGACAGCAAGGCGGCACAGATACGCAGTATTTT.